Here is one T cell receptor (beta chain) with its context. Its antigen is still unknown. These data are taken from a study of T cell repertoires in cytomegalovirus infection. Study as a whole: Public TCR beta signatures provided an indication of both CMV infection and a matching HLA type.

TCRdb re-called the reads with MiXCR, one entry per CDR3 protein. Of hundreds of thousands of distinct CDR3 sequences listed, approximately 31% are singletons. The TCR sequence derives from a human donor in good health (CMV status not recorded). Some clones in this sample may be carry-over from other donors' samples. The starting material was cultured CD8+ T cells from PBMCs, obtained from culture after CMV antigen stimulation.

The CDR3 sequence: CASSWTSGNTEAFF. The CDR3 bases are TGTGCCAGCAGCTGGACATCGGGAAACACTGAAGCTTTCTTT. J is TRBJ1-1 and V is TRBV13; weak D call: TRBD1 (5 bases). The germline V and J ends were trimmed by 4 bases and 2 bases, with 11 bases remaining between them. The CDR3 spans 14 residues. Germline values: CDR1 PRHDT, CDR2 FYEKMQ (reference sequence). Full variable domain (rest looked up from reference TRBV13 and TRBJ1-1): AAGVIQSPRHLIKEKRETATLKCYPIPRHDTVYWYQQGPGQDPQFLISFYEKMQSDKGSIPDRFSAQQFSDYHSELNMSSLELGDSALYFCASSWTSGNTEAFFGQGTRLTVV.